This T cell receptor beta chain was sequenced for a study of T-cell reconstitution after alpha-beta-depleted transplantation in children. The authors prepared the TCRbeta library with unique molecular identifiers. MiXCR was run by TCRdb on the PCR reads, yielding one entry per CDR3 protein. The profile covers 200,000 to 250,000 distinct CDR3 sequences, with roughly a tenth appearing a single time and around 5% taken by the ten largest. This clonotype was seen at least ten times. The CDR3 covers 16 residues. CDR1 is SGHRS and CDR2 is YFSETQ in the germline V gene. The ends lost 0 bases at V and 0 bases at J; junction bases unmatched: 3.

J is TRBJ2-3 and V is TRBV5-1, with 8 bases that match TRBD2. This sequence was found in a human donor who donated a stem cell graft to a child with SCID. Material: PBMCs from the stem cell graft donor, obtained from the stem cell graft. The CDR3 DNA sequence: TGCGCCAGCAGCTTGGTCGGGGGGGCCAGCACAGATACGCAGTATTTT. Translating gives CASSLVGGASTDTQYF.